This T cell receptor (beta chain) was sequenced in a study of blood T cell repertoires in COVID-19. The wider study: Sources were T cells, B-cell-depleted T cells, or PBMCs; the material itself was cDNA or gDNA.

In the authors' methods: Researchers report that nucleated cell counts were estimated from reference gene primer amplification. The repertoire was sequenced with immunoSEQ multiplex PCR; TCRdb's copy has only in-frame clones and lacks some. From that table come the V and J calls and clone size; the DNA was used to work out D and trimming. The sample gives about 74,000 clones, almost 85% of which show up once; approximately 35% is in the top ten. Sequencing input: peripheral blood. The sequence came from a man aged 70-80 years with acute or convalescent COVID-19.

For the CDR3, the DNA is TGTGCCAGCAGCTTAGGGGGGGACAGGGTGAGGGAAAAACTGTTTTTT. Amino acids: CASSLGGDRVREKLFF. V gene TRBV7-2 combines with J gene TRBJ1-4; 9 bases fit TRBD1. The germline V gene encodes CDR1 SGHTA and CDR2 FQGNSA. V gave up 1 base and J gave up 8 bases; unmatched junction bases: 8. This CDR3 contains 16 residues.